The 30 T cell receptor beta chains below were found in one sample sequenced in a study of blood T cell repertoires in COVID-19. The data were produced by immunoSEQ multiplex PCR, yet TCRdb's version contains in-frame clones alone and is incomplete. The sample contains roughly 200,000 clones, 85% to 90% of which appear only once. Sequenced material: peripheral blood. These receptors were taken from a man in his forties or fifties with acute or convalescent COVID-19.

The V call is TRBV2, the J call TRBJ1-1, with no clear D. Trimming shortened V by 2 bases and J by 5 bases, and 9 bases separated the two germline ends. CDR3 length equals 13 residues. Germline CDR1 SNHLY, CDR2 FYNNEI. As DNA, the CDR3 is TGTGCCAGCAGTGAACAGGTAGATACTGAAGCTTTCTTT. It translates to CASSEQVDTEAFF.

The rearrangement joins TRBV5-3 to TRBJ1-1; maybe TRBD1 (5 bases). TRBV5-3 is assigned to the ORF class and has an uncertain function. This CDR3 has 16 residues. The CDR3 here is CTRDEKGISRNTEAFF. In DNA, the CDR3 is TGTACAAGAGACGAAAAGGGGATAAGCAGGAACACTGAAGCTTTCTTT.

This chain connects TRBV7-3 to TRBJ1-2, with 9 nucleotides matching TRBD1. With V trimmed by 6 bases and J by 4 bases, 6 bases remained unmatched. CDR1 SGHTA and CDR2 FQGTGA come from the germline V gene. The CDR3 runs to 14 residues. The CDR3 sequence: CASSTTGGGYGYTF. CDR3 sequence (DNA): TGTGCCAGCAGTACCACAGGGGGCGGCTATGGCTACACCTTC.

The CDR3: CASSPSGGTGNTDTQYF. In nucleotides, the CDR3 is TGTGCCAGTAGTCCGTCAGGGGGAACGGGGAACACAGATACGCAGTATTTT. The rearrangement joins TRBV19 to TRBJ2-3; 7 bases agree with TRBD1. V trimming: 5 bases; J trimming: 2 bases; junction bases outside the gene matches: 13. This CDR3 comprises 17 residues. Germline V lookup: CDR1 LNHDA, CDR2 SQIVND (reference sequence).

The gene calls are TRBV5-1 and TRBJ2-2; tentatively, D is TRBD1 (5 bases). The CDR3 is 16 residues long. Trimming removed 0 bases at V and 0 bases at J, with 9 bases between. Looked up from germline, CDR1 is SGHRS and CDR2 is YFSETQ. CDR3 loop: CASSLAQGANTGELFF. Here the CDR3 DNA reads TGCGCCAGCAGCTTGGCCCAGGGTGCGAACACCGGGGAGCTGTTTTTT.

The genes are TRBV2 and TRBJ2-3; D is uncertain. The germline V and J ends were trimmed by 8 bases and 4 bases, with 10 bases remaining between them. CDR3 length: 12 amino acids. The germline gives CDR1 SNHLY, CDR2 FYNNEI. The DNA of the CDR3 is TGTGCCAGCGCCGCTTCGGCAGATACGCAGTATTTT. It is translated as CASAASADTQYF.

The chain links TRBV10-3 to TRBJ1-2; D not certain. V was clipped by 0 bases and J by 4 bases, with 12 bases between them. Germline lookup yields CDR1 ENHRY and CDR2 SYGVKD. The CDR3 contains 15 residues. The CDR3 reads CAISESPGGSYGYTF. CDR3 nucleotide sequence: TGTGCCATCAGTGAGTCTCCCGGAGGGAGCTATGGCTACACCTTC.

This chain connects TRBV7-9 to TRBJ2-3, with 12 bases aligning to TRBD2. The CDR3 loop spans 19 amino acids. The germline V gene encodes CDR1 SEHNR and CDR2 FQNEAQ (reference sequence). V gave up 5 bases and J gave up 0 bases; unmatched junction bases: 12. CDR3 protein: CASSRPSGGASYSTDTQYF. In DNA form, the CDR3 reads TGTGCCAGCAGCCGTCCTAGCGGGGGGGCCTCATATAGCACAGATACGCAGTATTTT.

The CDR3 bases are TGTGCCAGCAGCCTCGACAGGGAAGCTTTCTTT. Translation: CASSLDREAFF. V gene TRBV7-9 combines with J gene TRBJ1-1; possibly TRBD1 for D (6 bases). Germline CDR1 is SEHNR and CDR2 is FQNEAQ (reference sequence). The CDR3 totals 11 residues. The germline V and J ends were trimmed by 5 bases and 8 bases, with 9 bases remaining between them. Full variable domain (missing parts from reference TRBV7-9 and TRBJ1-1): DTGVSQNPRHKITKRGQNVTFRCDPISEHNRLYWYRQTLGQGPEFLTYFQNEAQLEKSRLLSDRFSAERPKGSFSTLEIQRTEQGDSAMYLCASSLDREAFFGQGTRLTVV.

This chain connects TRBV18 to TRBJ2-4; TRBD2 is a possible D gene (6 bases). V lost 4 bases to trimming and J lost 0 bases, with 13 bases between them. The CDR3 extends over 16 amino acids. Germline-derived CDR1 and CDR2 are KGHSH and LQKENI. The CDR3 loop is CASSLRETLAKNIQYF. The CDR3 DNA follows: TGTGCCAGCTCACTTCGGGAGACCCTAGCCAAAAACATTCAGTACTTC. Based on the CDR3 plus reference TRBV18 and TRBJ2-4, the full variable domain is NAGVMQNPRHLVRRRGQEARLRCSPMKGHSHVYWYRQLPEEGLKFMVYLQKENIIDESGMPKERFSAEFPKEGPSILRIQQVVRGDSAAYFCASSLRETLAKNIQYFGAGTRLSVL.

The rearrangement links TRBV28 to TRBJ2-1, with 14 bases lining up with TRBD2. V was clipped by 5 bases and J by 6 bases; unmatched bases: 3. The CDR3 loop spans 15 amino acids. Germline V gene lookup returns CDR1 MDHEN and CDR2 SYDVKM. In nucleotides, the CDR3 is TGTGCCAGCAGTGCGACTAGCGGGAGGGCCAATGAGCAGTTCTTC. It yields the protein CASSATSGRANEQFF.

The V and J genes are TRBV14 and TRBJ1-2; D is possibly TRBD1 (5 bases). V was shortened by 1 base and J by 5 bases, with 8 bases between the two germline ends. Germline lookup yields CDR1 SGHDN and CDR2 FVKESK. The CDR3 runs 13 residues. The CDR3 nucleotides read TGTGCCAGCAGCCAAGCATCAGGGTATGGCTACACCTTC. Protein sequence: CASSQASGYGYTF.

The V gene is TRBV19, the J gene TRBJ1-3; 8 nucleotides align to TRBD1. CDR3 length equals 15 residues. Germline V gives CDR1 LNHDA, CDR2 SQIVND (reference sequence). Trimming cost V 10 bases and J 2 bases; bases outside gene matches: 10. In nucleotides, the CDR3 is TGTGCCACCAGACCCGGACAGGGAGCTGGAAACACCATATATTTT. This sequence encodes CATRPGQGAGNTIYF. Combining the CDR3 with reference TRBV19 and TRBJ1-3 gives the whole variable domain DGGITQSPKYLFRKEGQNVTLSCEQNLNHDAMYWYRQDPGQGLRLIYYSQIVNDFQKGDIAEGYSVSREKKESFPLTVTSAQKNPTAFYLCATRPGQGAGNTIYFGEGSWLTVV.

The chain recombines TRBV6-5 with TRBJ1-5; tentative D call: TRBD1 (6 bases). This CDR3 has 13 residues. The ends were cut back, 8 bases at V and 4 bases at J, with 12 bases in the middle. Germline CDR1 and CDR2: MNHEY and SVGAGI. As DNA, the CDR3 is TGTGCCAGCCGTAGGGACATGAATCAGCCCCAGCATTTT. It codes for CASRRDMNQPQHF.

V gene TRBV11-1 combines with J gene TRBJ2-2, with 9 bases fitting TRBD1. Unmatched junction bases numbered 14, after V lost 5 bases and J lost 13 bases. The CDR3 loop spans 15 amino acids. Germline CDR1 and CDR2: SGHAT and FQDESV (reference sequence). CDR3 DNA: TGTGCCAGCAGCGGCGCGACCACAGGGGGCGGAGGGCTGTTTTTT. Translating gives CASSGATTGGGGLFF.

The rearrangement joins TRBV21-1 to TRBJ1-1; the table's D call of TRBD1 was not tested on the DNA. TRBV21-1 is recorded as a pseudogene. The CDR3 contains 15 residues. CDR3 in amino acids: CASSRHRGGNTEAFF. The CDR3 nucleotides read TGTGCCAGCAGCAGACACAGGGGGGGGAACACTGAAGCTTTCTTT.

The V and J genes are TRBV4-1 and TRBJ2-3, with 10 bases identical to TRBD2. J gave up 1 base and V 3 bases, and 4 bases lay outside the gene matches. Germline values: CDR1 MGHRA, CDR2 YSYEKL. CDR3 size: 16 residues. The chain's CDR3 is CASSQRGLAGTDTQYF. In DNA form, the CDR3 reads TGCGCCAGCAGCCAGCGAGGACTAGCGGGCACAGATACGCAGTATTTT.

The CDR3 spells CASSFRAGGTDTQYF. Here the CDR3 DNA reads TGTGCCAGCAGCTTCCGGGCGGGGGGCACAGATACGCAGTATTTT. The chain is built from TRBV7-9 and TRBJ2-3; TRBD2 matches at 7 bases. Germline-derived CDR1 and CDR2 are SEHNR and FQNEAQ (reference sequence). The CDR3 runs 15 residues. J lost 1 base, V lost 3 bases, and 4 bases had no gene match.

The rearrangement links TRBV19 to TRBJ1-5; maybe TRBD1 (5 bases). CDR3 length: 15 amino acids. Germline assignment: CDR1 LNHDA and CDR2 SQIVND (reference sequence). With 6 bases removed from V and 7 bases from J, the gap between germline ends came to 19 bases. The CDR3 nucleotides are TGTGCCAGTAGCCCCCATTCCACAGGCCGGCAGCCCCAGCATTTT. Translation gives CASSPHSTGRQPQHF.

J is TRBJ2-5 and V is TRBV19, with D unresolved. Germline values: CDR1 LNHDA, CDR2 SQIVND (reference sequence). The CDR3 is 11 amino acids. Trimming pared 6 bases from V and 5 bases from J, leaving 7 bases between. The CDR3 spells CASRLGETQYF. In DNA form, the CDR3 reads TGTGCCAGTAGGCTCGGGGAGACCCAGTACTTC.

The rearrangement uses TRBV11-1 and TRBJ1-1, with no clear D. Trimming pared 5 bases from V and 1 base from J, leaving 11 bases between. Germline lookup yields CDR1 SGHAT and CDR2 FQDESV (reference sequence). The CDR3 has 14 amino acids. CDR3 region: CASSPLPSNTEAFF. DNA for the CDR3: TGTGCCAGCAGCCCCCTACCTTCGAACACTGAAGCTTTCTTT.

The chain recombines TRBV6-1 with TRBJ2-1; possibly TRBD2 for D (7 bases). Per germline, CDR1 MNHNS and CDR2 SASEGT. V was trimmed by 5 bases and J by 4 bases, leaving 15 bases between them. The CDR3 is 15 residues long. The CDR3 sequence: CASSTLGGGYNEQFF. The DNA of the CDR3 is TGTGCCAGCAGTACCTTAGGGGGGGGATACAATGAGCAGTTCTTC.

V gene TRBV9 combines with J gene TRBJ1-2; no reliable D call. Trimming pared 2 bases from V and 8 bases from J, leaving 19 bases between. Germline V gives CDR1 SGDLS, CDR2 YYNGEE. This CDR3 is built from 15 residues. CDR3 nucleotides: TGTGCCAGCAGCGTCCAACCAGAAGCCTCGGGGGGCTACACCTTC. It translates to CASSVQPEASGGYTF.

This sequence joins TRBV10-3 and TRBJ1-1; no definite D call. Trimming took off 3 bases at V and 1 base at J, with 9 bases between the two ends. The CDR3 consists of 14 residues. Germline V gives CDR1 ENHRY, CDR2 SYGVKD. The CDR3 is CAISERSENTEAFF. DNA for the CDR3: TGTGCCATCAGTGAACGGAGTGAGAACACTGAAGCTTTCTTT.

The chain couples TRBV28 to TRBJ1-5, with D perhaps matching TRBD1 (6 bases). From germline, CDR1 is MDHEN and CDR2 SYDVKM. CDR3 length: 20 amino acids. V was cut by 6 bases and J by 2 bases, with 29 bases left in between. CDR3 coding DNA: TGTGCCAGCAGGCATACAGGGTCGTTCAAGATAGGTCAAGGCAATCAGCCCCAGCATTTT. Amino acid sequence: CASRHTGSFKIGQGNQPQHF. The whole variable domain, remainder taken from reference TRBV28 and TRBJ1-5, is DVKVTQSSRYLVKRTGEKVFLECVQDMDHENMFWYRQDPGLGLRLIYFSYDVKMKEKGDIPEGYSVSREKKERFSLILESASTNQTSMYLCASRHTGSFKIGQGNQPQHFGDGTRLSIL.

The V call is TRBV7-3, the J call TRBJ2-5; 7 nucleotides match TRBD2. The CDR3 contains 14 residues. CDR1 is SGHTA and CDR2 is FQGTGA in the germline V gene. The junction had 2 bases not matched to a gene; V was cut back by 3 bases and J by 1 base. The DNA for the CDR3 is TGTGCCAGCAGCTTTGAGCGGGGCCAAGAGACCCAGTACTTC. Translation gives CASSFERGQETQYF.

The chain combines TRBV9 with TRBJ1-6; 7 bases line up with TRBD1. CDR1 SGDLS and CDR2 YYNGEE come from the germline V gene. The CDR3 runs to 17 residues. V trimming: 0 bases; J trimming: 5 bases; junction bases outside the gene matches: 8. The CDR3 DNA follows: TGTGCCAGCAGCGTAGAGGGGGACAGCTACAATAATTCACCCCTCCACTTT. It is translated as CASSVEGDSYNNSPLHF.

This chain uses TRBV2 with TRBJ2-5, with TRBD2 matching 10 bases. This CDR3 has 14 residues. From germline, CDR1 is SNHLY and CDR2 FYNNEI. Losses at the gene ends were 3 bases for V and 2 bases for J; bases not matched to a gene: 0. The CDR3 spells CASSETSGQETQYF. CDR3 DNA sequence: TGTGCCAGCAGTGAGACTAGCGGGCAAGAGACCCAGTACTTC. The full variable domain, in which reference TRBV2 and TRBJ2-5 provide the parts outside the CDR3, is EPEVTQTPSHQVTQMGQEVILRCVPISNHLYFYWYRQILGQKVEFLVSFYNNEISEKSEIFDDQFSVERPDGSNFTLKIRSTKLEDSAMYFCASSETSGQETQYFGPGTRLLVL.

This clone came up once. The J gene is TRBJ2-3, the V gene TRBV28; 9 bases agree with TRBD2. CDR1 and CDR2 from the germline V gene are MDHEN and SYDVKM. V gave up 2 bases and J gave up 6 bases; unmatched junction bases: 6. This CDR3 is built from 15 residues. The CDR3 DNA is TGTGCCAGCAGTTTACCTAGCGGGAATGGGGATACGCAGTATTTT. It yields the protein CASSLPSGNGDTQYF.

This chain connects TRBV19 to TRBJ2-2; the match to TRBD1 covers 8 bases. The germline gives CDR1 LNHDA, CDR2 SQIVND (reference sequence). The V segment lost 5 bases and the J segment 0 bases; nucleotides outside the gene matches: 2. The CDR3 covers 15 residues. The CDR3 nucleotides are TGTGCCAGTAGTCCGGGACAGGCGAACACCGGGGAGCTGTTTTTT. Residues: CASSPGQANTGELFF.